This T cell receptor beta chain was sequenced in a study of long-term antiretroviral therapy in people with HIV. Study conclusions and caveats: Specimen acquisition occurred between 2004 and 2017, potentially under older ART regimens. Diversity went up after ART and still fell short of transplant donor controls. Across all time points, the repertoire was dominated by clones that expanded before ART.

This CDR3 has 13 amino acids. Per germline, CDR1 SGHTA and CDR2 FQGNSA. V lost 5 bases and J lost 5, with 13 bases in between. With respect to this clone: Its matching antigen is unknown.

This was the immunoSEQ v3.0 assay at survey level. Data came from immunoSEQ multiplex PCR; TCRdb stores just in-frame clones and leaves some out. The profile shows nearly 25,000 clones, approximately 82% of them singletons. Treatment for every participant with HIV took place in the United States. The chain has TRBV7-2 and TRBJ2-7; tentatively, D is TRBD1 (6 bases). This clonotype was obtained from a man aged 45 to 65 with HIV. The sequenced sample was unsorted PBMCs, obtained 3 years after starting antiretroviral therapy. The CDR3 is CASSQGRGNEQYF. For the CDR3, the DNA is TGTGCCAGCAGCCAGGGTAGGGGGAACGAGCAGTACTTC.